This is a list of T cell receptor beta chains from one sample in a study of cytomegalovirus exposure and HLA in healthy donors. Here immunoSEQ multiplex PCR was the method, and the copy in TCRdb shows in-frame clones only, minus some. The data contain some 180,000 clones, 77% of them seen just once; the ten biggest clones take up 1.4% to 1.5%. The sequencing sample was made of PBMCs. The receptors originated from a young man in good health and CMV-seronegative. Each CDR3 is given with its conserved first and last residue. The order of the fields is J gene, clone size, D gene, V gene, CDR3 length, CDR3 protein, CDR3 DNA. D genes are given only for firm matches. Clone size is stated in some rows and not others, as once, few, many or a class when expanded.

TRBJ2-6,.,.,TRBV6-6,15,CASSLGVSGANVLTF,TGTGCCAGCAGTCTAGGGGTCTCTGGGGCCAACGTCCTGACTTTC
TRBJ1-5,.,.,TRBV6-6,14,CASSYRGGGQPQHF,TGTGCCAGCAGTTACAGGGGGGGCGGTCAGCCCCAGCATTTT
TRBJ1-1,.,.,TRBV6-5,15,CASSYTIGGGGEAFF,TGTGCCAGCAGTTACACCATTGGGGGCGGGGGTGAAGCTTTCTTT
TRBJ2-1,few,TRBD2,TRBV11-1,16,CASSLPTSGVRVEQFF,TGTGCCAGCAGCCTACCGACTAGCGGGGTGCGGGTTGAGCAGTTCTTC
TRBJ2-7,.,.,TRBV2,12,CASKTEAYEQYF,TGTGCCAGCAAGACAGAGGCCTACGAGCAGTACTTC
TRBJ2-7,few,TRBD1,TRBV7-2,15,CASSGRTGGGYEQYF,TGTGCCAGCAGCGGGCGAACAGGGGGCGGATACGAGCAGTACTTC
TRBJ2-1,.,TRBD2,TRBV11-1,18,CASSLTSTGTRGNNEQFF,TGTGCCAGCAGCTTAACCTCCACCGGGACTAGGGGAAACAATGAGCAGTTCTTC
TRBJ2-3,few,.,TRBV4-3,18,CASSQDLSPDRNTDTQYF,TGCGCCAGCAGCCAAGACCTTTCCCCGGACAGAAACACAGATACGCAGTATTTT
TRBJ1-4,.,TRBD1,TRBV7-9,15,CASSLVTGGDEKLFF,TGTGCCAGCAGCTTAGTTACAGGGGGAGATGAAAAACTGTTTTTT
TRBJ1-2,.,.,TRBV2,13,CASSRTGLGGYTF,TGTGCCAGCAGCCGCACAGGGTTGGGTGGCTACACCTTC
TRBJ2-5,.,TRBD2,TRBV7-2,14,CASSISGRGETQYF,TGTGCCAGCAGCATAAGCGGGAGGGGGGAGACCCAGTACTTC
TRBJ2-1,.,.,TRBV4-2,13,CASSNEGTGEQFF,TGTGCCAGCAGCAATGAAGGTACGGGTGAGCAGTTCTTC
TRBJ1-1,.,TRBD1,TRBV7-3,13,CASSLDRDTEAFF,TGTGCCAGCAGCTTAGACAGGGACACTGAAGCTTTCTTT
TRBJ2-7,.,TRBD1,TRBV15,14,CATSREGQPYEQYF,TGTGCCACCAGCAGAGAGGGACAGCCCTACGAGCAGTACTTC
TRBJ2-7,.,TRBD1,TRBV16,15,CASSQSSGQAYEQYF,TGTGCCAGCAGCCAATCTTCCGGACAGGCCTACGAGCAGTACTTC
TRBJ2-7,.,TRBD2,TRBV20-1,11,CSAKRGEGQYF,TGCAGTGCTAAGCGAGGGGAGGGGCAGTACTTC
TRBJ2-7,.,.,TRBV6-6,13,CASSYADSYEQYF,TGTGCCAGCAGTTACGCCGATAGCTACGAGCAGTACTTC
TRBJ2-3,.,.,TRBV9,13,CASGGAFADTQYF,TGTGCCAGCGGGGGGGCTTTCGCAGATACGCAGTATTTT
TRBJ1-1,.,.,TRBV19,15,CAGRYPGLMNTEAFF,TGTGCCGGTAGATACCCCGGTCTCATGAACACTGAAGCTTTCTTT
TRBJ2-7,.,TRBD2,TRBV7-3,21,CASSLISGSPVEAYYYYEQYF,TGTGCCAGCAGCTTAATTAGCGGGAGCCCCGTGGAGGCCTACTACTACTACGAGCAGTACTTC
TRBJ2-7,once,.,TRBV6-4,15,CASSDWGGATYEQYF,TGTGCCAGCAGTGACTGGGGGGGCGCGACCTACGAGCAGTACTTC
TRBJ2-7,.,.,TRBV6-5,14,CATKTLGGSYEQYF,TGTGCCACCAAGACTCTGGGCGGGTCCTACGAGCAGTACTTC
TRBJ2-2,.,.,TRBV6-5,12,CASRYLSGELFF,TGTGCCAGCAGATACCTAAGCGGGGAGCTGTTTTTT
TRBJ1-4,.,.,TRBV15,16,CATSRRKTATNEKLFF,TGTGCCACCAGCAGACGTAAGACAGCTACTAATGAAAAACTGTTTTTT
TRBJ1-1,.,TRBD1,TRBV27,13,CASSPGTGLKAFF,TGTGCCAGCAGTCCAGGGACAGGGTTAAAAGCTTTCTTT